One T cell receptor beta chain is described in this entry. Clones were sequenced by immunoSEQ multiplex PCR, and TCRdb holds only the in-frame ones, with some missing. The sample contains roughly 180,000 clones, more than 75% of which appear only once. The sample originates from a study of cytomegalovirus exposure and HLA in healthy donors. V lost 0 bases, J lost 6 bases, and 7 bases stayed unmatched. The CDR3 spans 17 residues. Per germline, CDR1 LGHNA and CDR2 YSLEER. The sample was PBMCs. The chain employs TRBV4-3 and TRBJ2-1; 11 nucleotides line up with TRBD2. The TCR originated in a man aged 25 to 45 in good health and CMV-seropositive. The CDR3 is CASSQEQLAGARNEQFF. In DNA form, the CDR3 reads TGCGCCAGCAGCCAAGAGCAACTAGCGGGGGCCCGCAATGAGCAGTTCTTC.